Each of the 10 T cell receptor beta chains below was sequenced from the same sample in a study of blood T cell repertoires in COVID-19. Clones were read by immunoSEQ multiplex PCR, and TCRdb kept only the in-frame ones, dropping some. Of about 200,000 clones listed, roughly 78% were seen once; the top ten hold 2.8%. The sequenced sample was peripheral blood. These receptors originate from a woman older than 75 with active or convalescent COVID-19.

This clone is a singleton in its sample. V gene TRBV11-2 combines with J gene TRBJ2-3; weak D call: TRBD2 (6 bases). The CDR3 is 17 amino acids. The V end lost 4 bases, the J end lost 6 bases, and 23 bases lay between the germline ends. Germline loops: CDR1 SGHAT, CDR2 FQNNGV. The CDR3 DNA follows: TGTGCCAGCAGCTGGTCTCCCGGGGTGGGCGGAGGGGATACGCAGTATTTT. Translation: CASSWSPGVGGGDTQYF. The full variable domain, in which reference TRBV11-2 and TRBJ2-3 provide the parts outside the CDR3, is EAGVAQSPRYKIIEKRQSVAFWCNPISGHATLYWYQQILGQGPKLLIQFQNNGVVDDSQLPKDRFSAERLKGVDSTLKIQPAKLEDSAVYLCASSWSPGVGGGDTQYFGPGTRLTVL.

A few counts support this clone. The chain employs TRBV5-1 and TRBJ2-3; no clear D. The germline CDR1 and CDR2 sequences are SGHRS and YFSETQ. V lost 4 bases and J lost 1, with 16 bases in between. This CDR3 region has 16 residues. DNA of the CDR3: TGCGCCAGCAGCCCTTCCCTTTCTATGGGCACAGATACGCAGTATTTT. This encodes CASSPSLSMGTDTQYF. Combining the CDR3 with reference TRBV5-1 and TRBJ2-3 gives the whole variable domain KAGVTQTPRYLIKTRGQQVTLSCSPISGHRSVSWYQQTPGQGLQFLFEYFSETQRNKGNFPGRFSGRQFSNSRSEMNVSTLELGDSALYLCASSPSLSMGTDTQYFGPGTRLTVL.

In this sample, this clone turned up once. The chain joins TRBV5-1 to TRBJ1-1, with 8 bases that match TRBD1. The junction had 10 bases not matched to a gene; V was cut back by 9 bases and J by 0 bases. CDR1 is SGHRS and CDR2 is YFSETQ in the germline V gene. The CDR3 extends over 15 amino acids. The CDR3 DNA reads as TGCGCCACCAGGTCAGGGGGCCCGATGAACACTGAAGCTTTCTTT. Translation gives CATRSGGPMNTEAFF.

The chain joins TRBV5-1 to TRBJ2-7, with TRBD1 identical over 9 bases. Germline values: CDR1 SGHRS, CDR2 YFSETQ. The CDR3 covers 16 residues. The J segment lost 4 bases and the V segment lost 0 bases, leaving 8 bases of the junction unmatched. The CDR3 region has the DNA TGCGCCAGCAGCTTGGACCCGGGGACAGGGAAGTACGAGCAGTACTTC. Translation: CASSLDPGTGKYEQYF.

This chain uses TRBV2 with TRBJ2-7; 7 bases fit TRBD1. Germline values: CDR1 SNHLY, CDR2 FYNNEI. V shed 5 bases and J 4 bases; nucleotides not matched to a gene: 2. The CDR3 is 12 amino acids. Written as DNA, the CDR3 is TGTGCCAGCAGTATACAGGGGTACGAGCAGTACTTC. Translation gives CASSIQGYEQYF.

This CDR3 reads CASSSREFFETQYF. CDR3 sequence (DNA): TGTGCCAGCAGTTCGAGGGAGTTCTTCGAGACCCAGTACTTC. The V gene is TRBV28, the J gene TRBJ2-5; TRBD2 might be the D (5 bases). The germline V and J ends were trimmed by 4 bases and 5 bases, with 14 bases remaining between them. The CDR3 totals 14 residues. CDR1 is MDHEN and CDR2 is SYDVKM in the germline V gene.

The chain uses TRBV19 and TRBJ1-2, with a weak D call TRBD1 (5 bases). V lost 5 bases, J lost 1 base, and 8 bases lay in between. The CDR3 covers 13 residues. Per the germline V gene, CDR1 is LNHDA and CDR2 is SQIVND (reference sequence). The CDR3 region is CASSVDINYGYTF. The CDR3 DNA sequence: TGTGCCAGTAGTGTGGACATTAACTATGGCTACACCTTC.

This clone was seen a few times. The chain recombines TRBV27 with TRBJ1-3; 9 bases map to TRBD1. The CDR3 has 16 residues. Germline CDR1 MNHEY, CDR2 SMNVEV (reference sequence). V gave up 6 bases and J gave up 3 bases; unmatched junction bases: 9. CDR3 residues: CASSPTGGVSGNTIYF. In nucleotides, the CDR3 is TGTGCCAGCAGCCCAACAGGGGGCGTTAGTGGAAACACCATATATTTT.

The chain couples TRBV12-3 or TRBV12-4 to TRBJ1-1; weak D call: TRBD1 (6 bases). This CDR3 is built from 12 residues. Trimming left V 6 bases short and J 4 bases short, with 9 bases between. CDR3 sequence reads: CASRGGATEAFF. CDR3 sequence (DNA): TGTGCCAGCAGAGGGGGGGCCACTGAAGCTTTCTTT.

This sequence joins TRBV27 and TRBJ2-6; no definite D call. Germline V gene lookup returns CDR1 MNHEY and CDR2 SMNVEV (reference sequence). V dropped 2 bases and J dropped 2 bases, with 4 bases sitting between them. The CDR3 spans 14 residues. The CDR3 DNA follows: TGTGCCAGCAGTTTAGAGCCTGGGGCCAACGTCCTGACTTTC. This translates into CASSLEPGANVLTF.